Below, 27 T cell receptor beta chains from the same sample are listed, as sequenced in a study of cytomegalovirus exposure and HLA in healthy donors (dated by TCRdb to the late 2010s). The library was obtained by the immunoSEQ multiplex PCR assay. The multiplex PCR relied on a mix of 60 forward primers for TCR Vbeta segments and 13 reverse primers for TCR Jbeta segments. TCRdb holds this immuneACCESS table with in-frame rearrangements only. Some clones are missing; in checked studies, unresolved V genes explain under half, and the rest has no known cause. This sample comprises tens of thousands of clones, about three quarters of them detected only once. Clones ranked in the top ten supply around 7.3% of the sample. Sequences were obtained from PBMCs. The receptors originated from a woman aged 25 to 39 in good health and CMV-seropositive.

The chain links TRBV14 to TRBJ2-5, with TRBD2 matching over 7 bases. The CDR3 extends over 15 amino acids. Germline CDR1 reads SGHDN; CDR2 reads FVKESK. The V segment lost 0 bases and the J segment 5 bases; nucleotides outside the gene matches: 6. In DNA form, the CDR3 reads TGTGCCAGCAGCCAAGATCTGGGACTAAGCGAGACCCAGTACTTC. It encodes CASSQDLGLSETQYF.

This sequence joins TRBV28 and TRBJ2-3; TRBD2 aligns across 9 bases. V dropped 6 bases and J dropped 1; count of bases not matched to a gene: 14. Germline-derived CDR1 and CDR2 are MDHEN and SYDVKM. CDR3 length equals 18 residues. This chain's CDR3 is CASSFPGGRGGGTDTQYF. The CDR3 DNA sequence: TGTGCCAGCAGCTTCCCCGGCGGGAGGGGAGGAGGCACAGATACGCAGTATTTT.

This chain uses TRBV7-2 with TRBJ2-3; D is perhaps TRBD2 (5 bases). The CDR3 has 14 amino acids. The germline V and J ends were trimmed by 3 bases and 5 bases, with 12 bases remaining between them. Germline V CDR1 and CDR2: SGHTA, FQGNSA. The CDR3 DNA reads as TGTGCCAGCAGCTTGGTAGGAGGAGGAGATACGCAGTATTTT. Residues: CASSLVGGGDTQYF.

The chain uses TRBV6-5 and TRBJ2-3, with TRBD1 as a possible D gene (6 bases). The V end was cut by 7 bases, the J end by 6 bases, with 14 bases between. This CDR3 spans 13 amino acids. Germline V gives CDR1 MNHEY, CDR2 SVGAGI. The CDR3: CASKYRVEDTQYF. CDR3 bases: TGTGCCAGCAAATACAGGGTCGAGGATACGCAGTATTTT.

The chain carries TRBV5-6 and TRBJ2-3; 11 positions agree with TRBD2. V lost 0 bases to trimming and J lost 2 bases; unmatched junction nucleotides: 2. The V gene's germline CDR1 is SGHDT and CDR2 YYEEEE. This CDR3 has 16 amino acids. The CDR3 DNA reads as TGTGCCAGCAGCTTGGCGGGACTAGCGGTCACAGATACGCAGTATTTT. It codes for CASSLAGLAVTDTQYF.

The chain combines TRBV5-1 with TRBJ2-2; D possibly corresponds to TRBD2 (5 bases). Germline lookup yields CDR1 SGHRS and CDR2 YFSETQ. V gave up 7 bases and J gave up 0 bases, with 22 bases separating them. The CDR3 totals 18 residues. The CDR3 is CASSTKPGGLANTGELFF. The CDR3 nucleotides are TGCGCCAGCTCCACAAAGCCCGGAGGACTCGCGAACACCGGGGAGCTGTTTTTT.

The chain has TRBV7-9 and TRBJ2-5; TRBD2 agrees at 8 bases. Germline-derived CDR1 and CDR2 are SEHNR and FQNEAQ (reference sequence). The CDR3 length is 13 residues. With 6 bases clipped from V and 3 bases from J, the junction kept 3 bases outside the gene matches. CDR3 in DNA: TGTGCCAGCAGAGCGGGAGCAGAAGAGACCCAGTACTTC. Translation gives CASRAGAEETQYF.

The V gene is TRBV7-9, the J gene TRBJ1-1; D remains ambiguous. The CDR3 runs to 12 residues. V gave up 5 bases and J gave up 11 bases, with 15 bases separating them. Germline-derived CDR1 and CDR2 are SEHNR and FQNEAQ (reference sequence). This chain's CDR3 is CASSPRQEAAFF. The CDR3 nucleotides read TGTGCCAGCAGCCCGCGCCAGGAGGCGGCTTTCTTT.

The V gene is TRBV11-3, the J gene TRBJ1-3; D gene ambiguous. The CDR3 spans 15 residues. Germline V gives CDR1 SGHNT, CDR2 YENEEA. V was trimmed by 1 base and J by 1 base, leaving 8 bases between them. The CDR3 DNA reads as TGTGCCAGCAGCTTAGGAACTACATCTGGAAACACCATATATTTT. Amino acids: CASSLGTTSGNTIYF. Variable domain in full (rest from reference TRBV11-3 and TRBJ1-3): EAGVVQSPRYKIIEKKQPVAFWCNPISGHNTLYWYLQNLGQGPELLIRYENEEAVDDSQLPKDRFSAERLKGVDSTLKIQPAELGDSAVYLCASSLGTTSGNTIYFGEGSWLTVV.

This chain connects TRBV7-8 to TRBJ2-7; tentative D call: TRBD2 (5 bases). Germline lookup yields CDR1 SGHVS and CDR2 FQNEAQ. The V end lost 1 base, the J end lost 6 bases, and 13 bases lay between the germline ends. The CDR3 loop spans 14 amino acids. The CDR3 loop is CASSLVASSGEQYF. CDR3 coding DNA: TGTGCCAGCAGCTTAGTGGCTAGCTCGGGCGAGCAGTACTTC.

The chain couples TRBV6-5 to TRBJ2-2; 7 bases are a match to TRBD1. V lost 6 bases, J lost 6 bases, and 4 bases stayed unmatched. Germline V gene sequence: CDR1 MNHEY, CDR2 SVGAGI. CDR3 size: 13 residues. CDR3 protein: CASRMTGPGELFF. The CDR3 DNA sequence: TGTGCCAGCAGGATGACAGGGCCCGGGGAGCTGTTTTTT.

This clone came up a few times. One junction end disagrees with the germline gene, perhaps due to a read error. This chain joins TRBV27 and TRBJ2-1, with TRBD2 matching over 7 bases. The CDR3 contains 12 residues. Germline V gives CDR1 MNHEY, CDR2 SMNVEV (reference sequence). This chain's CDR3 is CASSSSGRAGIF. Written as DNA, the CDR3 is TGTGCCAGCAGCAGTTCAGGGCGAGCGGGAATCTTC.

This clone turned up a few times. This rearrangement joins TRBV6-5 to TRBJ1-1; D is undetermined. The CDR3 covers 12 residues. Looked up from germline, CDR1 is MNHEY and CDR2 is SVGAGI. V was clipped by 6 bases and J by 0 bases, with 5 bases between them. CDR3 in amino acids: CASRNMNTEAFF. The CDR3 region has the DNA TGTGCCAGCAGAAACATGAACACTGAAGCTTTCTTT.

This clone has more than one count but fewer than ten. The CDR3 reads CASSKAWRTQPQHF. CDR3 in DNA: TGTGCCAGCAGCAAGGCCTGGAGGACCCAGCCCCAGCATTTT. The genes are TRBV21-1 and TRBJ1-5. TRBV21-1 is deemed a pseudogene. The CDR3 is made up of 14 amino acids.

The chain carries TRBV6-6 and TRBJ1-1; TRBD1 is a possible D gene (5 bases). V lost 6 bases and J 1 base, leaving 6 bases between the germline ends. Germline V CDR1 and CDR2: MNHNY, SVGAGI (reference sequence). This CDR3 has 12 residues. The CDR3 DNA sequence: TGTGCCAGCAGAGACAGGAACACTGAAGCTTTCTTT. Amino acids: CASRDRNTEAFF.

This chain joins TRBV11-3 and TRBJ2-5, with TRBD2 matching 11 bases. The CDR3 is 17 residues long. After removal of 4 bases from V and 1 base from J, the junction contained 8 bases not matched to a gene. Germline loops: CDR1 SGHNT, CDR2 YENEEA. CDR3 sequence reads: CASSSGTSGAPQETQYF. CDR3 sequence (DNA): TGTGCCAGCAGCTCCGGGACTAGCGGAGCCCCCCAAGAGACCCAGTACTTC.

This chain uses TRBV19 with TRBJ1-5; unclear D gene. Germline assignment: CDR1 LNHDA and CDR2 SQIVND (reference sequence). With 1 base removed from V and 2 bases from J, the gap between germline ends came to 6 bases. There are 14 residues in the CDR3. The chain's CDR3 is CASSIASGNQPQHF. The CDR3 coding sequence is TGTGCCAGTAGTATAGCTTCAGGCAATCAGCCCCAGCATTTT. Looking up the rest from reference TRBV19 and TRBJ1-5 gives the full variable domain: DGGITQSPKYLFRKEGQNVTLSCEQNLNHDAMYWYRQDPGQGLRLIYYSQIVNDFQKGDIAEGYSVSREKKESFPLTVTSAQKNPTAFYLCASSIASGNQPQHFGDGTRLSIL.

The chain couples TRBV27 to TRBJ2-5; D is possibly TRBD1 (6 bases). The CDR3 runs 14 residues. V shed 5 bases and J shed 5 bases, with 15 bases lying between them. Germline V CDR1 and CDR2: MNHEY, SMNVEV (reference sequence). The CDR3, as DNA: TGTGCCAGCAGTCTGGACCCTACAGGGGAGACCCAGTACTTC. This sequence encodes CASSLDPTGETQYF.

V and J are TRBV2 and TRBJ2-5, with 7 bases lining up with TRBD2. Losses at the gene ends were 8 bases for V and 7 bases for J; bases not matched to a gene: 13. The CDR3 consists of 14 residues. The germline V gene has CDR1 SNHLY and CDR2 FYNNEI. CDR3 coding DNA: TGTGCCAGCTCTCCTCCCTTAGGGAGGGCGACCCAGTACTTC. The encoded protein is CASSPPLGRATQYF. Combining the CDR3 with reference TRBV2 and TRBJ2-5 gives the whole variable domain EPEVTQTPSHQVTQMGQEVILRCVPISNHLYFYWYRQILGQKVEFLVSFYNNEISEKSEIFDDQFSVERPDGSNFTLKIRSTKLEDSAMYFCASSPPLGRATQYFGPGTRLLVL.

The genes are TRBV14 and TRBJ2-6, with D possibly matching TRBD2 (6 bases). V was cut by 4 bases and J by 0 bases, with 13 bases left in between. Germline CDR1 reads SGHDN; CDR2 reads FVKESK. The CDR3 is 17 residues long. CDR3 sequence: CASSPLGRSSGANVLTF. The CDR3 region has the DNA TGTGCCAGCAGCCCCCTAGGGAGGAGCTCTGGGGCCAACGTCCTGACTTTC.

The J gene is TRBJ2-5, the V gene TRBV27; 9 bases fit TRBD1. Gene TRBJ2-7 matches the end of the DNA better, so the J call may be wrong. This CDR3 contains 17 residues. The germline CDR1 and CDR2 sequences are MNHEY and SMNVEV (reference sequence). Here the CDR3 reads CASSLRRDREYRYEQYF. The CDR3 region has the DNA TGTGCCAGCAGTTTACGCCGGGACAGGGAATACCGTTACGAGCAGTACTTC.

Here the CDR3 reads CASSLDPVGNTIYF. CDR3 in DNA: TGTGCCAGCAGCTTGGATCCGGTTGGAAACACCATATATTTT. V is TRBV5-4 and J is TRBJ1-3; no clear D gene. Per germline, CDR1 SGHNT and CDR2 YYREEE (reference sequence). Trimming shortened V by 0 bases and J by 3 bases, and 7 bases separated the two germline ends. CDR3 length: 14 amino acids.

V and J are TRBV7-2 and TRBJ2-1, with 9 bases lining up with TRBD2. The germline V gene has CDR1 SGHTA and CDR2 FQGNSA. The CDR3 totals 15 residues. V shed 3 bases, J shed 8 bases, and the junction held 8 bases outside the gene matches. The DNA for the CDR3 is TGTGCCAGCAGCTTCGCGGGAGGGAGGTCTGATGAGCAGTTCTTC. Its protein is CASSFAGGRSDEQFF.

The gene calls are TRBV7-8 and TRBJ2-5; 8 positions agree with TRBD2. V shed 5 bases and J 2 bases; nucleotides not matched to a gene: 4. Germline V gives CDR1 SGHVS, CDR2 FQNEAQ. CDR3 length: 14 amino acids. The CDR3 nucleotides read TGTGCCAGCAGCCTAATAGCGGGGCAAGAGACCCAGTACTTC. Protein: CASSLIAGQETQYF. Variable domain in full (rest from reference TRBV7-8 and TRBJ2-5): GAGVSQSPRYKVAKRGQDVALRCDPISGHVSLFWYQQALGQGPEFLTYFQNEAQLDKSGLPSDRFFAERPEGSVSTLKIQRTQQEDSAVYLCASSLIAGQETQYFGPGTRLLVL.

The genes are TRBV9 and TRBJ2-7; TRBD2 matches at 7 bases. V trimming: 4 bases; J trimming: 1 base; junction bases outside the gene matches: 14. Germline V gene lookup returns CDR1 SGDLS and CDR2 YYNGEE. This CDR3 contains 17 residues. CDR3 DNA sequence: TGTGCCAGCAGCCCTCGCTCGGCGGGAGTTAGGTCCTACGAGCAGTACTTC. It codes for CASSPRSAGVRSYEQYF.

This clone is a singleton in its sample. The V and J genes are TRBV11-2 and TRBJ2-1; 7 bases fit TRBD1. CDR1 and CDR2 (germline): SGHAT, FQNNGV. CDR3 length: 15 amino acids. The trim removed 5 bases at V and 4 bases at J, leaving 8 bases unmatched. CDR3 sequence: CASSDRAGDYNEQFF. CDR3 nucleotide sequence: TGTGCCAGCAGCGACAGGGCAGGAGATTACAATGAGCAGTTCTTC. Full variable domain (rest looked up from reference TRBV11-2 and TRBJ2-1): EAGVAQSPRYKIIEKRQSVAFWCNPISGHATLYWYQQILGQGPKLLIQFQNNGVVDDSQLPKDRFSAERLKGVDSTLKIQPAKLEDSAVYLCASSDRAGDYNEQFFGPGTRLTVL.

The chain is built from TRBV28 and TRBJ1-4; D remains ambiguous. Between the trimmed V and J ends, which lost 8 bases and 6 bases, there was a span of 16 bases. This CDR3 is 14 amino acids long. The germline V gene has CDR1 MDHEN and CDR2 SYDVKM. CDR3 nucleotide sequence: TGTGCCAGCCAACCCGGGTGGGTTCATGAAAAACTGTTTTTT. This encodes CASQPGWVHEKLFF.